The 6 T cell receptor beta chains listed next were all sequenced from one sample in a study of T cell repertoires in cytomegalovirus infection. TCRdb re-derived calls from the reads in MiXCR, one entry per CDR3 protein. Altogether about 140,000 distinct CDR3 sequences are present, about 6.5% being singletons, with the ten largest covering more than 15%. Sequencing input: PBMCs. All receptors come from a human donor in good health (CMV status not recorded). Some clones in this sample may be carry-over from other donors' samples.

The V and J genes are TRBV7-3 and TRBJ2-3; 15 nucleotides agree with TRBD2. CDR3 size: 16 residues. V trimming: 4 bases; J trimming: 4 bases; junction bases outside the gene matches: 3. In germline, CDR1 is SGHTA, CDR2 FQGTGA. The CDR3 protein is CASSSRTSGGADTQYF. The CDR3 DNA reads as TGTGCCAGCAGCTCCCGGACTAGCGGGGGGGCAGATACGCAGTATTTT.

This clonotype was seen more than once but under ten times. The rearrangement links TRBV20-1 to TRBJ2-5, with TRBD1 matching 7 bases. After removal of 1 base from V and 2 bases from J, the junction contained 10 bases not matched to a gene. Germline CDR1 reads DFQATT; CDR2 reads SNEGSKA (reference sequence). The CDR3 runs to 16 residues. CDR3 DNA sequence: TGCAGTGCTAGAGGTCTGCCCGGGACAGCGCAAGAGACCCAGTACTTC. It encodes CSARGLPGTAQETQYF.

The table lists this clonotype with many counts. The genes are TRBV20-1 and TRBJ1-5; no definite D call. This CDR3 region has 13 residues. CDR1 DFQATT and CDR2 SNEGSKA come from the germline V gene (reference sequence). The V gene lost 3 bases and the J gene lost 3 bases, with 9 bases spanning the gap. In DNA form, the CDR3 reads TGCAGTGCTAGCCCCACAGCCAATCAGCCCCAGCATTTT. Translation: CSASPTANQPQHF.

This clonotype has only a few counts. This rearrangement joins TRBV19 to TRBJ1-5; 7 bases are a match to TRBD1. CDR3 length: 13 residues. The germline V gene encodes CDR1 LNHDA and CDR2 SQIVND (reference sequence). V lost 5 bases, J lost 6 bases, and 4 bases stayed unmatched. The CDR3 loop reads CASSQRQGQPQHF. CDR3 sequence (DNA): TGTGCCAGTAGTCAGAGACAGGGTCAGCCCCAGCATTTT.

This clonotype was detected ten times or more. J is TRBJ1-1 and V is TRBV2; possible D gene TRBD1, 6 bases. The CDR3 runs 12 residues. Germline CDR1 SNHLY, CDR2 FYNNEI. Deletions cut 2 bases from V and 11 bases from J, with 12 bases between. CDR3 sequence: CASSEQGRLAFF. DNA of the CDR3: TGTGCCAGCAGTGAACAGGGGCGCTTGGCTTTCTTT.

The sample holds many counts of this clonotype. V and J are TRBV5-5 and TRBJ1-2, with 9 positions matching TRBD1. J gave up 1 base and V 0 bases, and 1 base lay outside the gene matches. CDR1 and CDR2 from the germline V gene are SGHKS and YYEKEE (reference sequence). The CDR3 covers 15 residues. The CDR3 loop is CASSLGQGGNYGYTF. The DNA for the CDR3 is TGTGCCAGCAGCTTGGGACAGGGGGGTAACTATGGCTACACCTTC.